This T cell receptor beta chain was obtained from a study of blood T cells in healthy people across ages. A second PCR, run for about 7 to 12 cycles, used a sample-barcoded 5' primer plus a J-beta primer mix. TCRdb analysed the 5' RACE reads with MiXCR anew, one entry per CDR3 protein. The sample contains about 570,000 distinct CDR3 sequences, 27% of which appear only once. Looked up from germline, CDR1 is SGHTA and CDR2 is FQGNSA. V lost 4 bases, J lost 4 bases, and 16 bases lay in between. This CDR3 region has 15 residues. The chain recombines TRBV7-2 with TRBJ2-5, with D perhaps matching TRBD2 (7 bases). The sequenced sample consisted of blood. The source of this sequence is a woman aged 70 to 79 in good health. As DNA, the CDR3 is TGTGCCAGCAGCTCCTTCGGGGGGCTCGGAGAGACCCAGTACTTC. Translation gives CASSSFGGLGETQYF.